A selection of T cell receptor beta chains follows, all from one sample in a study of blood T cell repertoires in COVID-19. Profiled with immunoSEQ multiplex PCR; TCRdb holds only in-frame clones, not every one. The data show more than 85,000 clones, 75% to 90% seen once. Sample: peripheral blood. Receptors were obtained from a woman aged 50 to 65 with acute or convalescent COVID-19. The CDR3 runs from the conserved cysteine through the conserved F or W. The size entry is marked missing in some rows and otherwise reads once, few, many or a size class.

abundance: NA
len: 12
v_gene: TRBV6-5
j_gene: TRBJ2-7
CDR3aa: CASSYYGYEQYF

abundance: NA
len: 13
v_gene: TRBV12-3/TRBV12-4
j_gene: TRBJ2-7
CDR3aa: CASSLGQLYEQYF

abundance: NA
len: 12
v_gene: TRBV12-5
j_gene: TRBJ2-1
CDR3aa: CASGLDWGPQFF

abundance: NA
len: 13
v_gene: TRBV6-5
j_gene: TRBJ1-4
CDR3aa: CARGGDGNEKLFF

abundance: NA
len: 16
v_gene: TRBV24-1
j_gene: TRBJ1-2
CDR3aa: CATSDATGTGLGGYTF

abundance: NA
len: 16
v_gene: TRBV5-5
j_gene: TRBJ1-4
CDR3aa: CASSGRGTVLGEKLFF

abundance: NA
len: 16
v_gene: TRBV19
j_gene: TRBJ1-2
CDR3aa: CASSTPGQDKYYGYTF

abundance: NA
len: 18
v_gene: TRBV7-2
j_gene: TRBJ1-4
CDR3aa: CASSLARGHPLTNEKLFF

abundance: NA
len: 12
v_gene: TRBV6-5
j_gene: TRBJ1-1
CDR3aa: CASTGQGPEAFF

abundance: once
len: 14
v_gene: TRBV10-1
j_gene: TRBJ2-2
CDR3aa: CASSGGGSAGELFF

abundance: NA
len: 15
v_gene: TRBV4-1
j_gene: TRBJ1-1
CDR3aa: CASSTRTVSNTEAFF